These 27 T cell receptor beta chains came from one sample sequenced in a study of blood T cell repertoires in COVID-19. Measured with immunoSEQ multiplex PCR; TCRdb has only the in-frame clones, and not every one. This sample has around 150,000 clones, with over 80% found just once. The sequenced sample consisted of PBMCs or T cells enriched from blood (not recorded which). These receptors originate from a woman in her sixties or seventies who had recovered from COVID-19.

The rearrangement uses TRBV5-1 and TRBJ2-7, with 7 nucleotides matching TRBD2. J was trimmed by 1 base and V by 6 bases; bases with no gene match: 7. The CDR3 totals 14 residues. CDR1 SGHRS and CDR2 YFSETQ come from the germline V gene. Written as DNA, the CDR3 is TGCGCCAGCAACCCGGGGGGAGCTTCCTACGAGCAGTACTTC. As protein: CASNPGGASYEQYF.

This clone was counted a single time. This chain links TRBV11-2 with TRBJ2-7; a possible D gene is TRBD1 (5 bases). The CDR3 is 14 amino acids. Trimming took 1 base from V and 2 from J, leaving 9 bases between them. Germline V gives CDR1 SGHAT, CDR2 FQNNGV. The CDR3 protein is CASSLGQGTYEQYF. CDR3 coding DNA: TGTGCCAGCAGCTTAGGGCAGGGAACCTACGAGCAGTACTTC.

For this clone: Mismatch with germline at one junction end may stem from a read error. This chain connects TRBV30 to TRBJ2-7; D possibly corresponds to TRBD1 (6 bases). Per the germline V gene, CDR1 is GTSNPN and CDR2 is SVGIG (reference sequence). The CDR3 extends over 13 amino acids. CDR3 loop: CAWSPTGFNEQYF. CDR3 in DNA: TGTGCCTGGAGCCCTACAGGGTTCAACGAGCAGTACTTT.

The V and J genes are TRBV2 and TRBJ1-1; 7 bases agree with TRBD1. V trimming: 6 bases; J trimming: 4 bases; junction bases outside the gene matches: 11. The CDR3 runs 15 residues. In germline, CDR1 is SNHLY, CDR2 FYNNEI. This CDR3 reads CASSKGQPLFTEAFF. DNA for the CDR3: TGTGCCAGCAGCAAGGGACAGCCACTATTCACTGAAGCTTTCTTT. Supplemented by reference TRBV2 and TRBJ1-1, the full variable domain reads EPEVTQTPSHQVTQMGQEVILRCVPISNHLYFYWYRQILGQKVEFLVSFYNNEISEKSEIFDDQFSVERPDGSNFTLKIRSTKLEDSAMYFCASSKGQPLFTEAFFGQGTRLTVV.

This chain connects TRBV11-2 to TRBJ2-7; a weak D match, TRBD1 (7 bases). Germline CDR1 is SGHAT and CDR2 is FQNNGV. The CDR3 length is 13 residues. V was clipped by 5 bases and J by 6 bases, with 14 bases between them. The CDR3 reads CASSPGGGGEQYF. DNA of the CDR3: TGTGCCAGCAGCCCCGGAGGGGGCGGCGAGCAGTACTTC. The full variable domain, rest sourced from reference TRBV11-2 and TRBJ2-7, is EAGVAQSPRYKIIEKRQSVAFWCNPISGHATLYWYQQILGQGPKLLIQFQNNGVVDDSQLPKDRFSAERLKGVDSTLKIQPAKLEDSAVYLCASSPGGGGEQYFGPGTRLTVT.

The chain recombines TRBV11-2 with TRBJ2-7; 9 bases are shared with TRBD2. The length of the CDR3 is 17 residues. The germline V gene has CDR1 SGHAT and CDR2 FQNNGV. The V and J ends lost 2 bases and 2 bases, in that order; junction bases with no gene match: 10. The CDR3 DNA reads TGTGCCAGCAGCTTAATGGCGACTAGCGGTGGTGCCTACGAGCAGTACTTC. Its protein is CASSLMATSGGAYEQYF.

The CDR3 DNA reads TGCAGCGGGACACCGAACACCGGGGAGCTGTTTTTT. Translating gives CSGTPNTGELFF. The J gene is TRBJ2-2, the V gene TRBV29-1; a weak D match, TRBD1 (5 bases). The CDR3 length is 12 residues. Trimming pared 7 bases from V and 0 bases from J, leaving 6 bases between. Germline V gives CDR1 SQVTM, CDR2 ANQGSEA.

The chain links TRBV4-1 to TRBJ1-2; 7 nucleotides line up with TRBD1. The J segment lost 8 bases and the V segment lost 3 bases, leaving 3 bases of the junction unmatched. The germline V gene has CDR1 MGHRA and CDR2 YSYEKL. The CDR3 sequence is 12 residues long. In DNA form, the CDR3 reads TGCGCCAGCAGCCACGACAGGGAGGGCTACACCTTC. Translated: CASSHDREGYTF.

The rearrangement joins TRBV6-5 to TRBJ1-1; D unresolved. The CDR3 spans 10 residues. Trimming stripped 6 bases from V and 11 bases from J, with 10 bases between. Germline V gene data show CDR1 as MNHEY and CDR2 as SVGAGI. The CDR3 bases are TGTGCCAGCAGGCTACTCGAGGCTTTCTTT. Its protein is CASRLLEAFF.

The chain employs TRBV7-2 and TRBJ2-1, with a possible D match to TRBD2 (5 bases). The V end lost 4 bases, the J end lost 8 bases, and 18 bases lay between the germline ends. Germline-derived CDR1 and CDR2 are SGHTA and FQGNSA. The CDR3 spans 15 residues. DNA of the CDR3: TGTGCCAGCAGCTATGGGGTCGGCGGGTGGGATGAGCAGTTCTTC. It encodes CASSYGVGGWDEQFF. The full variable domain, completed using reference TRBV7-2 and TRBJ2-1, is GAGVSQSPSNKVTEKGKDVELRCDPISGHTALYWYRQSLGQGLEFLIYFQGNSAPDKSGLPSDRFSAERTGGSVSTLTIQRTQQEDSAVYLCASSYGVGGWDEQFFGPGTRLTVL.

This clone was seen a few times. The chain links TRBV12-3 or TRBV12-4 to TRBJ1-1; D not certain. The germline V and J ends were trimmed by 6 bases and 5 bases, with 10 bases remaining between them. The CDR3 has 12 amino acids. The CDR3 loop reads CASRRAKTEAFF. In nucleotides, the CDR3 is TGTGCCAGCAGGCGAGCAAAGACTGAAGCTTTCTTT.

The J gene is TRBJ1-2, the V gene TRBV2; the match to TRBD1 covers 12 bases. Germline values: CDR1 SNHLY, CDR2 FYNNEI. The CDR3 contains 15 residues. Trimming at V came to 7 bases and at J to 7 bases, leaving 10 bases not matched to a gene. DNA for the CDR3: TGTGCCAGCACCGGGACAGGGGGCCCGGGAGGTGGCTACACCTTC. Its translation is CASTGTGGPGGGYTF.

With regard to this clone: A much larger clone differs from this one at a single base, so this may be a read error. The chain combines TRBV7-2 with TRBJ2-7; no clear D. The germline V gene encodes CDR1 SGHTA and CDR2 FQGNSA. Trimming pared 3 bases from V and 3 bases from J, leaving 3 bases between. The CDR3 has 11 residues. CDR3 loop: CASSFYYEQYF. The CDR3 nucleotides read TGTGCCAGCAGCTTCTACTACGAGCAGTACTTC.

The rearrangement joins TRBV24-1 to TRBJ1-2; D is unresolved. The CDR3 is made up of 15 amino acids. The V end was cut by 4 bases, the J end by 11 bases, with 22 bases between. Germline CDR1 reads KGHDR; CDR2 reads SFDVKD. CDR3 region: CATSDSGRTTMAYTF. CDR3 bases: TGTGCCACCAGTGACTCCGGACGGACGACTATGGCTTACACCTTC.

This clone was counted a single time. The chain employs TRBV12-5 and TRBJ2-1, with 7 nucleotides matching TRBD1. Germline V CDR1 and CDR2: LGHNT, FRNRAP. V was pared by 6 bases and J by 9 bases, with 17 bases of the junction left unmatched. The CDR3 has 16 residues. The CDR3 here is CASGLPRTGDSGEQFF. In DNA form, the CDR3 reads TGTGCTAGTGGCCTCCCCCGGACAGGCGACTCGGGTGAGCAGTTCTTC.

This sequence joins TRBV6-1 and TRBJ2-7; a possible D gene is TRBD2 (6 bases). The CDR3 runs 16 residues. Between the trimmed V and J ends, which lost 3 bases and 9 bases, there was a span of 24 bases. Germline CDR1 reads MNHNS; CDR2 reads SASEGT. The CDR3 nucleotides read TGTGCCAGCAGTGAGGGCTTTGGTGGGACTGCTGAAGTGCAGTACTTC. It codes for CASSEGFGGTAEVQYF.

The rearrangement joins TRBV29-1 to TRBJ2-7; 9 bases line up with TRBD1. The ends lost 6 bases at V and 6 bases at J; junction bases unmatched: 3. This CDR3 spans 11 amino acids. Germline CDR1 is SQVTM and CDR2 is ANQGSEA. CDR3 in DNA: TGCAGCGTCAGGACAGGGGTCGAGCAGTACTTC. Translating it yields CSVRTGVEQYF.

The chain couples TRBV28 to TRBJ2-6, with 7 bases fitting TRBD1. CDR3 size: 17 residues. Per germline, CDR1 MDHEN and CDR2 SYDVKM. The J segment lost 4 bases and the V segment lost 5 bases, leaving 11 bases of the junction unmatched. The chain's CDR3 is CASSKRTGRGGANVLTF. The CDR3 bases are TGTGCCAGCAGTAAACGGACAGGCCGGGGAGGGGCCAACGTCCTGACTTTC.

The gene calls are TRBV2 and TRBJ2-1, with D perhaps matching TRBD2 (5 bases). From germline, CDR1 is SNHLY and CDR2 FYNNEI. The CDR3 totals 14 residues. Trimming left V 5 bases short and J 9 bases short, with 17 bases between. The CDR3 coding sequence is TGTGCCAGCAGTCCCGGACTCCCCCGACCTGAGCAGTTCTTC. It encodes CASSPGLPRPEQFF. Variable domain in full (rest from reference TRBV2 and TRBJ2-1): EPEVTQTPSHQVTQMGQEVILRCVPISNHLYFYWYRQILGQKVEFLVSFYNNEISEKSEIFDDQFSVERPDGSNFTLKIRSTKLEDSAMYFCASSPGLPRPEQFFGPGTRLTVL.

Details on this clone: An end of the junction differs from the germline gene, which may be a read error. This chain connects TRBV7-7 to TRBJ2-7; TRBD1 might be the D (5 bases). The V gene's germline CDR1 is SSHAT and CDR2 FNYEAQ (reference sequence). This CDR3 is 15 amino acids long. The CDR3 nucleotides are TGTGCTAGCAGCTTAGGGGCAGGTTCTTCCTACGAGCAGTACTTC. This translates into CASSLGAGSSYEQYF.

CDR3 coding DNA: TGTGCCAACTCCTGGGGGGACAGGGGTTCCTACGAGCAGTACTTC. Protein: CANSWGDRGSYEQYF. The chain has TRBV2 and TRBJ2-7; 10 nucleotides line up with TRBD1. Germline loops: CDR1 SNHLY, CDR2 FYNNEI. CDR3 length: 15 amino acids. Trimming removed 10 bases from V and 1 base from J; junction bases left unmatched: 10.

The chain joins TRBV28 to TRBJ2-2; the D is unclear. The germline gives CDR1 MDHEN, CDR2 SYDVKM. The length of the CDR3 is 15 residues. V lost 2 bases and J 7 bases, leaving 14 bases between the germline ends. CDR3 DNA sequence: TGTGCCAGCAGTTTAAATGAACTCATGAACGGGGAGCTGTTTTTT. Protein product: CASSLNELMNGELFF.

This chain connects TRBV6-5 to TRBJ1-1, with 8 bases fitting TRBD1. With V trimmed by 6 bases and J by 7 bases, 7 bases remained unmatched. Germline V gives CDR1 MNHEY, CDR2 SVGAGI. The CDR3 consists of 13 residues. CDR3 in DNA: TGTGCCAGCAGATCGACAGGGGAGGGTGAAGCTTTCTTT. It specifies CASRSTGEGEAFF.

V is TRBV5-4 and J is TRBJ2-7; 7 positions agree with TRBD1. The CDR3 length is 15 residues. The germline V gene encodes CDR1 SGHNT and CDR2 YYREEE (reference sequence). V shed 3 bases, J shed 3 bases, and the junction held 9 bases outside the gene matches. The CDR3 bases are TGTGCCAGCAGCTCTAGTGTGGGGACAGACTACGAGCAGTACTTC. The encoded protein is CASSSSVGTDYEQYF.

This clone was observed a handful of times. The V call is TRBV19, the J call TRBJ1-6; tentatively, D is TRBD1 (5 bases). CDR1 and CDR2 from the germline V gene are LNHDA and SQIVND (reference sequence). CDR3 size: 10 residues. CDR3 in DNA: TGTGCGGCGGGACGGTCACCCCTCCACTTT. Translating it yields CAAGRSPLHF.

The chain joins TRBV24-1 to TRBJ2-4; D unresolved. V was cut by 4 bases and J by 4 bases, with 4 bases left in between. The CDR3 runs 12 residues. Germline V gene data show CDR1 as KGHDR and CDR2 as SFDVKD. DNA of the CDR3: TGTGCCACCAGTGACCCTAAAAACATTCAGTACTTC. It yields the protein CATSDPKNIQYF.

The rearrangement joins TRBV18 to TRBJ1-5; D unclear. The germline V gene encodes CDR1 KGHSH and CDR2 LQKENI. The CDR3 runs 14 residues. The ends were cut back, 0 bases at V and 9 bases at J, with 12 bases in the middle. In DNA form, the CDR3 reads TGTGCCAGCTCACCACCGTCGTCAGGTTCGCCCCAGCATTTT. It yields the protein CASSPPSSGSPQHF.